Sequencing of this T cell receptor (beta chain) was carried out in a study of blood T cell repertoires in COVID-19. CDR1 and CDR2 (germline): ENHRY, SYGVKD. V shed 3 bases and J shed 6 bases, with 14 bases lying between them. The CDR3 has 14 residues. Recovery among Cohort 3 donors was established by two negative PCRs, clearance, or symptom resolution. Generated by immunoSEQ multiplex PCR, the TCRdb table keeps only in-frame clones and is missing some. The sample holds around 300,000 clones, roughly nine tenths seen once. The TCR was taken from a woman aged 55-70 years who had recovered from COVID-19. The chain recombines TRBV10-3 with TRBJ1-2, with D tentatively TRBD1 (5 bases). The sequencing sample was made of PBMCs or T cells enriched from blood (not recorded which). The CDR3 reads CAISDGGITNGYTF. The CDR3 DNA reads TGTGCCATCAGTGACGGGGGGATAACGAATGGCTACACCTTC.